The 10 T cell receptor beta chains reported below all come from one sample, sequenced in a study of Ad26.COV2.S vaccination and SARS-CoV-2 variants. The data were produced by immunoSEQ multiplex PCR, yet TCRdb's version contains in-frame clones alone and is incomplete. Of roughly 400,000 clones listed, 92% are singletons. Treatment noted: roughly 20 received Ad26.COV2.S at low or high dose, single or two shots; several received placebo; per-sample allocation not given. Following the first vaccine or placebo injection, samples were taken on day 63. This sample comprised peripheral blood, obtained in a trial of Ad26.COV2.S vaccine versus placebo. Receptor source: a person aged 18-65 years who received the Ad26.COV2.S COVID-19 vaccine or a placebo.

This sequence joins TRBV5-5 and TRBJ1-4; 8 nucleotides line up with TRBD1. The J segment lost 7 bases and the V segment lost 3 bases, leaving 5 bases of the junction unmatched. This CDR3 is built from 14 residues. Germline assignment: CDR1 SGHKS and CDR2 YYEKEE (reference sequence). The CDR3 spells CASSSDREFEKLFF. Here the CDR3 DNA reads TGTGCCAGCAGCTCGGACAGGGAGTTTGAAAAACTGTTTTTT. The full variable domain, rest sourced from reference TRBV5-5 and TRBJ1-4, is DAGVTQSPTHLIKTRGQQVTLRCSPISGHKSVSWYQQVLGQGPQFIFQYYEKEERGRGNFPDRFSARQFPNYSSELNVNALLLGDSALYLCASSSDREFEKLFFGSGTQLSVL.

The gene calls are TRBV28 and TRBJ2-1, with 10 positions matching TRBD1. The CDR3 loop spans 16 amino acids. CDR1 is MDHEN, CDR2 SYDVKM, per germline. V trimming: 5 bases; J trimming: 3 bases; junction bases outside the gene matches: 7. CDR3 residues: CASSPWTGGSYNEQFF. In DNA form, the CDR3 reads TGTGCCAGCAGTCCGTGGACAGGGGGTAGCTACAATGAGCAGTTCTTC.

This clone was observed a single time. The chain joins TRBV6-4 to TRBJ2-2; D ambiguous. CDR1 and CDR2 from the germline V gene are MRHNA and SNTAGT. This CDR3 comprises 15 residues. Trimming left V 0 bases short and J 6 bases short, with 11 bases between. The CDR3 region is CASSDSSLVAGELFF. CDR3 sequence (DNA): TGTGCCAGCAGTGACTCGTCCCTAGTAGCCGGGGAGCTGTTTTTT.

The chain has TRBV5-1 and TRBJ1-2, with D unclear. From germline, CDR1 is SGHRS and CDR2 YFSETQ. V dropped 0 bases and J dropped 3 bases, with 9 bases sitting between them. This CDR3 spans 14 amino acids. CDR3 sequence (DNA): TGCGCCAGCAGCTTGGCCGGAAGGGACTATGGCTACACCTTC. It yields the protein CASSLAGRDYGYTF.

V and J are TRBV29-1 and TRBJ2-1; perhaps TRBD1 as D (5 bases). The germline gives CDR1 SQVTM, CDR2 ANQGSEA. The CDR3 is made up of 15 amino acids. The V end was cut by 0 bases, the J end by 5 bases, with 14 bases between. The CDR3: CSVEDGQGIDNEQFF. CDR3 coding DNA: TGCAGCGTTGAAGATGGGCAGGGAATAGACAATGAGCAGTTCTTC.

V usage is TRBV28 and J usage is TRBJ1-6; 10 bases are a match to TRBD1. This CDR3 contains 15 residues. The trim removed 5 bases at V and 11 bases at J, leaving 9 bases unmatched. Germline assignment: CDR1 MDHEN and CDR2 SYDVKM. The CDR3 reads CASSRDRGEIAPLHF. CDR3 DNA sequence: TGTGCCAGCAGTAGGGACAGGGGCGAGATCGCACCCCTCCACTTT.

This clone appeared a single time. V is TRBV5-1 and J is TRBJ2-2; D unclear. CDR3 length: 12 residues. Trimming removed 4 bases from V and 11 bases from J, with 12 bases in between. In germline, CDR1 is SGHRS, CDR2 YFSETQ. CDR3 nucleotide sequence: TGCGCCAGCAGCCTGGACCTACGAGAGCTGTTTTTT. Residues: CASSLDLRELFF.

This chain uses TRBV5-1 with TRBJ2-7; 12 bases fit TRBD1. The CDR3 runs 14 residues. Looked up from germline, CDR1 is SGHRS and CDR2 is YFSETQ. V lost 4 bases, J lost 5 bases, and 4 bases stayed unmatched. The CDR3 loop reads CASSARDRGHEQYF. DNA for the CDR3: TGCGCCAGCAGCGCCCGGGACAGGGGGCACGAGCAGTACTTC.

There are a few counts of this clone. The chain has TRBV5-1 and TRBJ1-2; TRBD1 might be the D (5 bases). This CDR3 contains 14 residues. V was cut by 3 bases and J by 4 bases, with 13 bases left in between. The germline CDR1 and CDR2 sequences are SGHRS and YFSETQ. Here the CDR3 reads CASSSGDGIYGYTF. The CDR3 region has the DNA TGCGCCAGCAGCTCGGGGGACGGGATCTATGGCTACACCTTC.

This clone is a singleton in its sample. The V gene is TRBV19, the J gene TRBJ1-1, with 7 bases that match TRBD1. Germline loops: CDR1 LNHDA, CDR2 SQIVND (reference sequence). This CDR3 is 12 amino acids long. After removal of 8 bases from V and 5 bases from J, the junction contained 5 bases not matched to a gene. The CDR3 is CASYRGWTEAFF. The CDR3 DNA follows: TGTGCCAGTTACAGGGGTTGGACTGAAGCTTTCTTT.